The rows below give T cell receptor beta chains drawn from one sample of a study of T-cell memory formation after mild COVID-19. TCRdb itself ran the 5' RACE reads through MiXCR, one entry per CDR3 protein. The data show roughly 190,000 distinct CDR3 sequences, 27% seen once. Material: PBMCs or a T cell subset sorted from them (not recorded which). The receptor set was obtained from an adult woman who had mild COVID-19 (a few samples of this study predate the infection). Cell type and time point are not known. The CDR3 runs from the conserved cysteine through the conserved F or W. D genes are given only for firm matches. Expanded clones get a size class; other rows say once, few or many, or leave the size out.

TRBV4-3	NA	17	NA	TRBJ1-2	TGCGCCAGCAGCCAGATTCTACAGGGTATGATGAACTATGGCTACACCTTC	CASSQILQGMMNYGYTF
TRBV29-1	NA	14	NA	TRBJ2-7	TGCAGCGTCTCGAGCACCCGAAAGACCTACGAGCAGTACTTC	CSVSSTRKTYEQYF
TRBV9	few	16	TRBD2	TRBJ2-2	TGTGCCAGCAGTTCTAGCGGCTCACCGAACACCGGGGAGCTGTTTTTT	CASSSSGSPNTGELFF
TRBV3-1	few	16	TRBD2	TRBJ2-5	TGTGCCAGCAGCCAGGGACTTACTAGCGGGAAAGAGACCCAGTACTTC	CASSQGLTSGKETQYF
TRBV18	NA	16	NA	TRBJ2-6	TGTGCCAGCTCACCATACCCGAGCTCTGGGGCCAACGTCCTGACTTTC	CASSPYPSSGANVLTF
TRBV24-1	once	14	NA	TRBJ2-7	TGTGCCACCAGTGATTCTTCCGGGAACTACGAGCAGTACTTC	CATSDSSGNYEQYF
TRBV6-6	NA	13	NA	TRBJ2-3	TGTGCCAGCACACAGCGGGGCACAGATACGCAGTATTTT	CASTQRGTDTQYF
TRBV7-9	few	13	NA	TRBJ1-5	TGTGCCAGCAGCTCCGCCAGTAGACAGCCCCAGCATTTT	CASSSASRQPQHF
TRBV4-1	NA	19	NA	TRBJ1-1	TGCGCCAGCAGCCCGTTCTCGGGGGCAGGTAGTCTGTTGGACACTGAAGCTTTCTTT	CASSPFSGAGSLLDTEAFF
TRBV18	NA	14	NA	TRBJ2-7	TGTGCCAGCTCACCTAGGACGGACTCCTACGAGCAGTACTTC	CASSPRTDSYEQYF
TRBV20-1	few	17	TRBD2	TRBJ2-1	TGCAGTGCCCCCGGGACTAGCGGGAGCCAAACCTACAATGAGCAGTTCTTC	CSAPGTSGSQTYNEQFF
TRBV7-2	NA	17	TRBD1	TRBJ1-5	TGTGCCAGCAGCCTGACAGGGGGCGCAGGGAGCAATCAGCCCCAGCATTTT	CASSLTGGAGSNQPQHF
TRBV25-1	few	15	NA	TRBJ2-1	TGTGCCAGCAGTGATTGGGCAGTGGGAAACAATGAGCAGTTCTTC	CASSDWAVGNNEQFF
TRBV3-1	NA	15	NA	TRBJ2-1	TGTGCCAGCAGCCAAGGATCCCCCTCCTACAATGAGCAGTTCTTC	CASSQGSPSYNEQFF
TRBV6-6	NA	15	TRBD1	TRBJ1-5	TGTGCCAGCAGTTATTCCGGACAGGGGCGTCAGCCCCAGCATTTT	CASSYSGQGRQPQHF
TRBV2	NA	13	NA	TRBJ2-1	TGTGCCAGCAGTGAGGGTCCGCCGAATGAGCAGTTCTTC	CASSEGPPNEQFF
TRBV6-6	NA	16	TRBD1	TRBJ2-5	TGTGCCAGCAGTATCTACAGCGGGACAGGGCAAGAGACCCAGTACTTC	CASSIYSGTGQETQYF
TRBV4-2	few	16	NA	TRBJ2-2	TGTGCCAGCAGCCCCTCCTCCGGGGCGAACACCGGGGAGCTGTTTTTT	CASSPSSGANTGELFF
TRBV20-1	NA	15	TRBD2	TRBJ2-1	TGCAGTGCTGTAGTAGCGGGGGGGTATTACAGTGAGCAGTTCTTC	CSAVVAGGYYSEQFF
TRBV30	few	14	NA	TRBJ1-5	TGTGCCTGGAGTGGTGGAGACTACAATCAGCCCCAGCATTTT	CAWSGGDYNQPQHF
TRBV18	NA	15	NA	TRBJ2-5	TGTGCCAGCTCAGTCCAGCGGCGAACACAGGAGACCCAGTACTTC	CASSVQRRTQETQYF
TRBV7-3	once	14	NA	TRBJ2-5	TGTGCCAGCAGCTTGACCGGGGGCGAGAAGACCCAGTACTTC	CASSLTGGEKTQYF
TRBV9	many	14	NA	TRBJ2-5	TGTGCCAGCAGCGTAGGGACTACTCAAGAGACCCAGTACTTC	CASSVGTTQETQYF
TRBV27	NA	17	NA	TRBJ1-5	TGTGCCAGCAGACCTAGCGGGGCCCCGTCGATCAATCAGCCCCAGCATTTT	CASRPSGAPSINQPQHF
TRBV5-5	few	14	TRBD1	TRBJ1-1	TGTGCCAGCAGCTGGACAGGGGGCGGCACTGAAGCTTTCTTT	CASSWTGGGTEAFF
TRBV6-6	NA	18	NA	TRBJ1-3	TGTGCCAGCAGTAAGCCCGTAATCCTCGTGGCGGAGGGAAACACCATATATTTT	CASSKPVILVAEGNTIYF
TRBV20-1	NA	16	TRBD1	TRBJ2-7	TGCAGTGCTAGAGATGGGGTCGGGACAGGATCCTACGAGCAGTACTTC	CSARDGVGTGSYEQYF
TRBV4-1	few	15	NA	TRBJ2-1	TGCGCCAGCAGGGGCGGAGGGAGCTCCTACAATGAGCAGTTCTTC	CASRGGGSSYNEQFF
TRBV30	many	13	NA	TRBJ2-7	TGTGCCTGCGGGATGGACAGACCCTACGAGCAGTACTTC	CACGMDRPYEQYF
TRBV12-3/TRBV12-4	few	14	NA	TRBJ2-3	TGTGCCAGCAGTTGGGACTTCTCCCGAGGGACGCAGTATTTT	CASSWDFSRGTQYF
TRBV7-6	few	13	NA	TRBJ2-1	TGTGCCAGCAGCTCCGGACTCTACAATGAGCAGTTCTTC	CASSSGLYNEQFF
TRBV5-8	once	18	TRBD2	TRBJ2-1	TGTGCCAGCAGCTTGGCGGGCCTAGCGGGAGTTAATGCTGGTGAGCAGTTCTTC	CASSLAGLAGVNAGEQFF
TRBV6-5	NA	14	NA	TRBJ1-1	TGTGCCAGCAGTTACTCCATTCGGAACACTGAAGCTTTCTTT	CASSYSIRNTEAFF
TRBV4-1	few	12	NA	TRBJ2-7	TGCGCCAGCAGCCAAGATTTCGAGGAACAGTACTTC	CASSQDFEEQYF
TRBV13	NA	15	NA	TRBJ2-2	TGTGCCAGCAGCCCCCGGGCAGGATTTCCCGGGGAGCTGTTTTTT	CASSPRAGFPGELFF
TRBV6-2/TRBV6-3	NA	17	NA	TRBJ2-1	TGTGCCAGCAGCCCTGGGCCCAGCCAACTCTCCTACAATGAGCAGTTCTTC	CASSPGPSQLSYNEQFF
TRBV10-3	NA	19	TRBD2	TRBJ2-7	TGTGCCATCAGTGCCCCTATTCGGGGACTAGCGGGGGTTACCTACGAGCAGTACTTC	CAISAPIRGLAGVTYEQYF
TRBV5-1	NA	15	TRBD1	TRBJ2-7	TGCGCCAGCAGGGACACTGGGACAGGGGGCGACGAGCAGTACTTC	CASRDTGTGGDEQYF
TRBV7-2	NA	14	NA	TRBJ2-3	TGTGCCAGCAGCTTAGAAGGGGATACAGATACGCAGTATTTT	CASSLEGDTDTQYF
TRBV4-3	NA	15	TRBD1	TRBJ2-3	TGCGCCAGCAGCCAAGGGGACAGGGCGGCAGATACGCAGTATTTT	CASSQGDRAADTQYF